These T cell receptor beta chains were read from a single sample in a study of T cells in Graves' hyperthyroidism and ophthalmopathy. A single record per CDR3 protein comes from TCRdb applying MiXCR to the multiplex PCR reads. The sample lists about 320,000 distinct CDR3 sequences, roughly 15% seen once, with approximately 31% in the top ten. The specimen sequenced was blood. These TCRs come from a man younger than 40 with Graves' hyperthyroidism. Each CDR3 is given with its conserved first and last residue. The order of the fields is D gene, V gene, J gene, clone size, CDR3 protein, CDR3 DNA. A D gene is named only where the DNA matches it firmly. Clone sizes are given selectively: once, few, many, or a class where the clone is expanded.

NA,TRBV29-1,TRBJ2-7,many,CSVEVGSIHAEQYF,TGCAGCGTTGAAGTGGGGTCTATACACGCCGAGCAGTACTTC
NA,TRBV10-3,TRBJ2-7,many,CAIRDVAYEQYF,TGTGCCATCCGGGACGTAGCCTACGAGCAGTACTTC
NA,TRBV5-1,TRBJ2-6,few,CASKEGHVSGANVLTF,TGCGCCAGCAAGGAGGGGCACGTCTCTGGGGCCAACGTCCTGACTTTC
TRBD2,TRBV19,TRBJ2-1,NA,CASSPGRAANEQFF,TGTGCCAGTAGTCCGGGGAGGGCGGCGAATGAGCAGTTCTTC
NA,TRBV5-1,TRBJ2-7,many,CASSLSSAWNEQYF,TGCGCCAGCAGCTTAAGCTCCGCGTGGAACGAGCAGTACTTC
TRBD1,TRBV5-1,TRBJ2-1,few,CASRQQGDNEQFF,TGCGCCAGCAGACAGCAGGGGGACAATGAGCAGTTCTTC
TRBD2,TRBV5-1,TRBJ2-3,NA,CASSLTAGSTDTQYF,TGCGCCAGCAGCTTGACAGCGGGGTCCACAGATACGCAGTATTTT
NA,TRBV11-3,TRBJ2-5,many,CASSPRAGTQEMKTQYF,TGTGCCAGCAGCCCCCGGGCTGGGACCCAAGAAATGAAGACCCAGTACTTC
NA,TRBV28,TRBJ2-5,once,CASSPQGGTQYF,TGTGCCAGCAGCCCCCAGGGGGGGACCCAGTACTTC
TRBD1,TRBV18,TRBJ2-5,many,CASSLRTGQETQYF,TGTGCCAGCTCACTGAGGACAGGCCAAGAGACCCAGTACTTC
TRBD2,TRBV5-1,TRBJ2-2,NA,CASSPGLAGEFTGELFF,TGCGCCAGCAGCCCCGGACTAGCGGGAGAGTTCACCGGGGAGCTGTTTTTT